These 9 T cell receptor beta chains were all obtained from the same sample, sequenced in a study of CD8+CD57+ T cells in acquired aplastic anemia. Genomic DNA was employed as the template in profiling TCR beta VDJ and CDR3. Using its own MiXCR run on the reads, TCRdb lists one record per CDR3 protein. The sample has 150,000 to 180,000 distinct CDR3 sequences; 52% are singletons. Those patients picked for sequencing had displayed CD8+CD57+ cell expansion on flow cytometry. Sequencing was carried out using sorted CD4+, CD8+, or CD8+CD57+ T cells (not recorded which) from PBMCs. The receptor set was obtained from a human donor with aplastic anemia.

At least ten counts were recorded for this clonotype. The chain employs TRBV7-6 and TRBJ2-5, with a possible D match to TRBD1 (6 bases). This CDR3 spans 14 amino acids. Germline V CDR1 and CDR2: SGHVS, FNYEAQ. Trimming took 8 bases from V and 3 from J, leaving 16 bases between them. For the CDR3, the DNA is TGTGCCAGCCAAAGAAGGGGGTTCGAAGAGACCCAGTACTTC. Residues: CASQRRGFEETQYF.

V is TRBV9 and J is TRBJ1-1, with D perhaps matching TRBD1 (6 bases). The V and J ends lost 4 bases and 6 bases respectively, with 13 bases between them. Germline-derived CDR1 and CDR2 are SGDLS and YYNGEE. This CDR3 contains 13 residues. CDR3 DNA sequence: TGTGCCAGCAGCAGAGCAGGACAGCCTGAAGCTTTCTTT. Its protein product is CASSRAGQPEAFF.

V and J are TRBV19 and TRBJ1-6; D is perhaps TRBD1 (6 bases). Germline V gene sequence: CDR1 LNHDA, CDR2 SQIVND (reference sequence). The CDR3 has 14 amino acids. The V end was cut by 8 bases, the J end by 3 bases, with 11 bases between. As DNA, the CDR3 is TGTGCCAGTGGGGGGCAGGGCTATAATTCACCCCTCCACTTT. It specifies CASGGQGYNSPLHF.

This clonotype was counted a single time. V gene TRBV24-1 combines with J gene TRBJ2-7; TRBD1 matches 10 bases. The CDR3 spans 15 residues. Germline CDR1 is KGHDR and CDR2 is SFDVKD. CDR3 in amino acids: CATSPHPGTGVYSMV. The CDR3 DNA reads TGTGCCACCAGTCCCCACCCCGGGACAGGGGTTTACTCGATGGTC.

The rearrangement uses TRBV20-1 and TRBJ1-1, with D possibly being TRBD1 (6 bases). The V gene's germline CDR1 is DFQATT and CDR2 SNEGSKA (reference sequence). V lost 0 bases to trimming and J lost 0 bases, with 17 bases between them. This CDR3 contains 17 residues. In DNA, the CDR3 is TGCAGTGCTAGAGACGGGGGAGGCAGGGACATGAACACTGAAGCTTTCTTT. Its protein product is CSARDGGGRDMNTEAFF.

The chain is built from TRBV20-1 and TRBJ1-5; D remains unclear. Germline loops: CDR1 DFQATT, CDR2 SNEGSKA (reference sequence). CDR3 length: 12 residues. Trimming took 3 bases from V and 2 from J, leaving 5 bases between them. The CDR3 DNA follows: TGCAGTGCTAGTGGTGGCAATCAGCCCCAGCATTTT. Translating gives CSASGGNQPQHF.

This clonotype was found many times. The genes are TRBV2 and TRBJ1-5; D call uncertain. Germline values: CDR1 SNHLY, CDR2 FYNNEI. Trimming removed 3 bases at V and 0 bases at J, with 9 bases between. The CDR3 is 15 residues long. As DNA, the CDR3 is TGTGCCAGCAGTGAGGGGAGCTATAGCAATCAGCCCCAGCATTTT. This codes for CASSEGSYSNQPQHF.

This clonotype was observed at least ten times. The chain is built from TRBV5-6 and TRBJ1-2, with D tentatively TRBD1 (5 bases). The CDR3 runs to 15 residues. Germline CDR1 is SGHDT and CDR2 is YYEEEE. Trimming pared 1 base from V and 2 bases from J, leaving 12 bases between. DNA for the CDR3: TGTGCCAGCAGCTTGCGAGACAGCCGAAACTATGGCTACACCTTC. It translates to CASSLRDSRNYGYTF.

This clonotype turned up a few times. The V gene is TRBV19, the J gene TRBJ2-2; 11 bases map to TRBD2. Germline values: CDR1 LNHDA, CDR2 SQIVND (reference sequence). V shed 7 bases, J shed 4 bases, and the junction held 5 bases outside the gene matches. The CDR3 covers 15 residues. The CDR3 loop is CASIGTSGITGELFF. CDR3 DNA sequence: TGTGCCAGTATTGGGACTAGCGGCATCACCGGGGAGCTGTTTTTT.